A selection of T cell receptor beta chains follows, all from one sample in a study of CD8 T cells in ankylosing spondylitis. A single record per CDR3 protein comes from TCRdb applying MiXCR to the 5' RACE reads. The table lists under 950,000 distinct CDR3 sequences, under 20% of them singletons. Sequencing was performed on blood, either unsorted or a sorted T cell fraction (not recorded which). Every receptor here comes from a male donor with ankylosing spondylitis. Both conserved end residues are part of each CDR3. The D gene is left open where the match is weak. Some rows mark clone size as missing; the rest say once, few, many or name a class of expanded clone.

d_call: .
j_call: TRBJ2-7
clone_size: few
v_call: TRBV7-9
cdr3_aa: CASSSWYEQYF
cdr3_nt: TGTGCCAGCAGCTCATGGTACGAGCAGTACTTC

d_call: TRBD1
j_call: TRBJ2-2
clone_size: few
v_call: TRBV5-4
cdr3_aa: CASSLRTGQGAGELFF
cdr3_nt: TGTGCCAGCAGCTTGCGGACCGGACAGGGGGCCGGGGAGCTGTTTTTT

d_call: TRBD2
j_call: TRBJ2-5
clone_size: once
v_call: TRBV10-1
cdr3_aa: CASSEGLAGLEETQYF
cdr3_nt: TGCGCCAGCAGTGAGGGACTAGCGGGGTTGGAAGAGACCCAGTACTTC

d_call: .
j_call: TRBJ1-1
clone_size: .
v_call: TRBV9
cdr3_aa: CASSPHPGAFF
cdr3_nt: TGTGCCAGCAGCCCGCACCCCGGAGCTTTCTTT

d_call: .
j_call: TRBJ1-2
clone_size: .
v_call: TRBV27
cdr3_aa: CASSPSLINYGYTF
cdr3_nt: TGTGCCAGCAGCCCCTCCCTGATTAACTATGGCTACACCTTC

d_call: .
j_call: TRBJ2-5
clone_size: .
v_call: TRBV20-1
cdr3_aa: CSASLLAAGETQYF
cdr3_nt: TGCAGTGCTAGCCTTTTAGCGGCCGGGGAGACCCAGTACTTC

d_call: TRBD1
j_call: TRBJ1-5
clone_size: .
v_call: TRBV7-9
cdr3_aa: CASSLGTGDGQPQHF
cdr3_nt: TGTGCCAGCAGCTTAGGGACAGGGGACGGTCAGCCCCAGCATTTT

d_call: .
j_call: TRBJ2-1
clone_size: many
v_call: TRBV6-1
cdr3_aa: CASSERADYNEQFF
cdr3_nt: TGTGCCAGCAGTGAAAGGGCAGACTACAATGAGCAGTTCTTC

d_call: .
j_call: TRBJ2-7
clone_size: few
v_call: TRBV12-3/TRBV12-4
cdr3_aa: CASSFTAVSSYEQYF
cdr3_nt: TGTGCCAGCAGTTTCACAGCCGTCAGCTCCTACGAGCAGTACTTC

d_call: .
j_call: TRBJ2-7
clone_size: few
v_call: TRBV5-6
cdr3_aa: CASNRDSALEQYF
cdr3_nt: TGTGCCAGCAACCGGGACTCCGCCTTGGAGCAGTACTTC

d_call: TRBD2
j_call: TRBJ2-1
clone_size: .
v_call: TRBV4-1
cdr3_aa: CASSQQAGLEYNEQFF
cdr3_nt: TGCGCCAGCAGCCAGCAAGCGGGACTAGAGTACAATGAGCAGTTCTTC

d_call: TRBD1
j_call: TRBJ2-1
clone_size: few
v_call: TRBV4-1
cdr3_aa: CASSRPGPGGSYNEQFF
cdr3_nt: TGCGCCAGCAGCCGTCCCGGGCCAGGGGGCTCCTACAATGAGCAGTTCTTC

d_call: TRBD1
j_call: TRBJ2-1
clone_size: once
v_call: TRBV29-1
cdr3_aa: CSVEADRVTYNEQFF
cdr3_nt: TGCAGCGTTGAAGCAGACAGGGTGACCTACAATGAGCAGTTCTTC

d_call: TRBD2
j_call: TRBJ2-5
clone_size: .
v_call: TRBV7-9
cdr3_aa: CASSLALAGGLETQYF
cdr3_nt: TGTGCCAGCAGCTTAGCCCTAGCGGGAGGTTTGGAGACCCAGTACTTC

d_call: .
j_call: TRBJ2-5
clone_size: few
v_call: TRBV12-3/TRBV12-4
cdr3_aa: CASSFGQPPETQYF
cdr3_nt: TGTGCCAGCAGTTTCGGCCAGCCCCCAGAGACCCAGTACTTC

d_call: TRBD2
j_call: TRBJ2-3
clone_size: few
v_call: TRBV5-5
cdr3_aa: CASSLGRASGSRTDTQYF
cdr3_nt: TGTGCCAGCAGCTTGGGTAGGGCTAGCGGGAGCCGAACAGATACGCAGTATTTT

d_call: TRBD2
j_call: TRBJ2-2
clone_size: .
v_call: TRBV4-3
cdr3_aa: CASSQDVPGLAGTGELFF
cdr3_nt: TGCGCCAGCAGCCAAGATGTCCCGGGACTAGCGGGCACCGGGGAGCTGTTTTTT

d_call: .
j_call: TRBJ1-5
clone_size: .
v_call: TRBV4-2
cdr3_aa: CASSPFAGEGQPQHF
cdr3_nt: TGTGCCAGCAGCCCCTTCGCGGGGGAAGGTCAGCCCCAGCATTTT

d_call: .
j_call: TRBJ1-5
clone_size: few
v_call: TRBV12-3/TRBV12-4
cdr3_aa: CASSPRGASQHF
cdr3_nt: TGTGCCAGCAGCCCACGAGGAGCGTCCCAGCATTTT

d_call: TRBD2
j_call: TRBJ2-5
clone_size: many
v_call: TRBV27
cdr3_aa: CASSLLAGVETQYF
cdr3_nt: TGTGCCAGCAGTTTGTTGGCGGGGGTGGAGACCCAGTACTTC

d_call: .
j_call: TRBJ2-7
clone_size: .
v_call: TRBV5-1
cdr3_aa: CASSFRSGTGYEQYF
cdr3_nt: TGCGCCAGCAGCTTCCGGAGCGGGACAGGCTACGAGCAGTACTTC

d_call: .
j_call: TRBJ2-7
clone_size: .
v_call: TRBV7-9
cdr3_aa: CASSSPPDSYSYEQYF
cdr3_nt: TGTGCCAGCAGCTCACCACCAGACAGCTATTCCTACGAGCAGTACTTC

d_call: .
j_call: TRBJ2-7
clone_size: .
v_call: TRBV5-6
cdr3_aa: CASSLARRPVLDEQYF
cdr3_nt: TGTGCCAGCAGCTTGGCTCGGCGTCCAGTTTTGGACGAGCAGTACTTC

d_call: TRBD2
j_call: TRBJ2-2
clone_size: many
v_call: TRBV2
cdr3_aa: CASIAIPGLALDTGELFF
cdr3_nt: TGTGCCAGCATTGCAATCCCGGGACTAGCGTTGGACACCGGGGAGCTGTTTTTT

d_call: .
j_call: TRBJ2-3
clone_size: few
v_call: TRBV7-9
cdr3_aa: CARSGDTSTDTQYF
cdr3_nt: TGTGCCAGGTCGGGAGACACGAGCACAGATACGCAGTATTTT

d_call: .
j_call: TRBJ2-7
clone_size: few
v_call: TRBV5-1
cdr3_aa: CASSLMGQGYEQYF
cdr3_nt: TGCGCCAGCAGCTTGATGGGGCAGGGCTACGAGCAGTACTTC

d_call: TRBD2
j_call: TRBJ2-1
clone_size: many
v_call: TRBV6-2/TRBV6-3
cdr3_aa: CASRQTSGRANYNEQFF
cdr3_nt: TGTGCCAGCAGGCAGACTAGCGGGAGGGCGAACTACAATGAGCAGTTCTTC

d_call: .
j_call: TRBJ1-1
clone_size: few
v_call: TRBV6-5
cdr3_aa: CASSRGTDTAFF
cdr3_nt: TGTGCCAGCAGTCGTGGGACCGATACGGCTTTCTTT

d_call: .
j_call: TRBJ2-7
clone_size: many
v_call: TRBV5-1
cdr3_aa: CASSPRQEPYEQYF
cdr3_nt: TGCGCCAGCAGCCCCAGACAGGAACCCTACGAGCAGTACTTC

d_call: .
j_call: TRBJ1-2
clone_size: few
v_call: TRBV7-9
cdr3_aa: CASSPSVGPNYGYTF
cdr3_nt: TGTGCCAGCAGCCCCAGTGTAGGGCCCAACTATGGCTACACCTTC

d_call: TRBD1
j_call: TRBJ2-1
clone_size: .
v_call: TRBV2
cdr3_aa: CASSGAGTAKNEQFF
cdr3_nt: TGTGCCAGCAGTGGAGCCGGGACAGCCAAAAATGAGCAGTTCTTC

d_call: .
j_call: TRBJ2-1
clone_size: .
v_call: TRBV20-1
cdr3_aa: CSAREGAPAFF
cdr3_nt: TGCAGTGCTAGAGAGGGGGCCCCAGCTTTCTTC

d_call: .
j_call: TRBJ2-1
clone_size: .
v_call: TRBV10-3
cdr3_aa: CAISESTGRNEQFF
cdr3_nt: TGTGCCATCAGTGAATCGACAGGGAGGAATGAGCAGTTCTTC

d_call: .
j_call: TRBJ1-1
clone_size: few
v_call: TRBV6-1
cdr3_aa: CASRSGFMNTEAFF
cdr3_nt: TGTGCCAGCAGATCAGGTTTTATGAACACTGAAGCTTTCTTT